These 13 T cell receptor beta chains were all obtained from the same sample, sequenced in a study of CD8 T cells in Susac syndrome. RNA in amounts of roughly 0.5 to 1 ug was reverse transcribed with random hexamers. TCRdb recomputed calls from the immunoSEQ multiplex PCR reads with MiXCR, one row per CDR3 protein. Of roughly 180,000 distinct CDR3 sequences listed, roughly 94% are singletons. What was sequenced was CD4+ T cells from PBMCs. The receptors were gathered from a human donor in good health.

Only one count was recorded for this clonotype. The gene calls are TRBV7-9 and TRBJ2-2, with D possibly TRBD2 on 5 matching bases. The germline V gene has CDR1 SEHNR and CDR2 FQNEAQ (reference sequence). The CDR3 length is 14 residues. V was clipped by 5 bases and J by 3 bases, with 10 bases between them. CDR3 residues: CASSPWRDTGELFF. DNA for the CDR3: TGTGCCAGCAGCCCTTGGCGGGACACCGGGGAGCTGTTTTTT.

The rearrangement uses TRBV9 and TRBJ2-7; 9 bases are a match to TRBD1. The CDR3 runs to 13 residues. CDR1 SGDLS and CDR2 YYNGEE come from the germline V gene. The trim removed 10 bases at V and 6 bases at J, leaving 11 bases unmatched. CDR3 DNA: TGTGCCTCCCCCGGGACAGGGTTATGCGAGCAGTACTTC. Amino acid sequence: CASPGTGLCEQYF.

The genes are TRBV4-3 and TRBJ2-3, with 10 bases identical to TRBD2. The V and J ends lost 3 bases and 3 bases, in that order; junction bases with no gene match: 6. The length of the CDR3 is 16 residues. Germline CDR1 is LGHNA and CDR2 is YSLEER. In DNA form, the CDR3 reads TGCGCCAGCAGCCACTCAGGACTAGCGGAAACAGATACGCAGTATTTT. Its protein product is CASSHSGLAETDTQYF.

The chain recombines TRBV20-1 with TRBJ2-3; 7 positions match TRBD2. The CDR3 is 16 residues long. The trim removed 4 bases at V and 5 bases at J, leaving 15 bases unmatched. Germline lookup yields CDR1 DFQATT and CDR2 SNEGSKA (reference sequence). The CDR3 spells CSATPSGEGLGDTQYF. CDR3 coding DNA: TGCAGTGCTACCCCATCCGGGGAGGGCCTTGGAGATACGCAGTATTTT.

The chain links TRBV27 to TRBJ2-3; possible D gene TRBD1, 5 bases. The CDR3 has 14 amino acids. Germline lookup yields CDR1 MNHEY and CDR2 SMNVEV (reference sequence). V was pared by 6 bases and J by 5 bases, with 15 bases between. CDR3 nucleotide sequence: TGTGCCAGCAGGCCAAGAACAGGCGAAGATACGCAGTATTTT. Translating it yields CASRPRTGEDTQYF.

This chain links TRBV7-9 with TRBJ1-2; D not certain. This CDR3 is 14 amino acids long. Per the germline V gene, CDR1 is SEHNR and CDR2 is FQNEAQ (reference sequence). Trimming took off 2 bases at V and 7 bases at J, with 14 bases between the two ends. CDR3 DNA sequence: TGTGCCAGCAGCTTAACGCGCGAGTCGGGTGGCTACACCTTC. This codes for CASSLTRESGGYTF. Variable domain in full (rest from reference TRBV7-9 and TRBJ1-2): DTGVSQNPRHKITKRGQNVTFRCDPISEHNRLYWYRQTLGQGPEFLTYFQNEAQLEKSRLLSDRFSAERPKGSFSTLEIQRTEQGDSAMYLCASSLTRESGGYTFGSGTRLTVV.

As regards this clonotype: Germline is not matched at one junction end, which may reflect a read error. J is TRBJ2-1 and V is TRBV11-2; a weak D match, TRBD2 (6 bases). The CDR3 loop spans 13 amino acids. CDR1 SGHAT and CDR2 FQNNGV come from the germline V gene. DNA for the CDR3: TGTGCCAGCACCCGGGACTCCAACAATGAGCAGTTCTTC. Amino acid sequence: CASTRDSNNEQFF.

This rearrangement joins TRBV4-2 to TRBJ2-5; 14 bases are a match to TRBD2. Germline V gene sequence: CDR1 LGHNA, CDR2 YNFKEQ. CDR3 length: 17 residues. V lost 4 bases to trimming and J lost 5 bases; unmatched junction nucleotides: 9. The CDR3 is CASSPGLAGEDGETQYF. The CDR3 nucleotides are TGTGCCAGCAGCCCGGGACTAGCGGGAGAAGACGGTGAGACCCAGTACTTC.

The genes are TRBV5-1 and TRBJ2-7; D might be TRBD2 (5 bases). The germline V and J ends were trimmed by 5 bases and 2 bases, with 14 bases remaining between them. Looked up from germline, CDR1 is SGHRS and CDR2 is YFSETQ. The CDR3 is made up of 14 amino acids. The CDR3 protein is CASSPAGFPYEQYF. The DNA of the CDR3 is TGCGCCAGCAGTCCGGCGGGTTTCCCCTACGAGCAGTACTTC.

This clonotype came up once. The rearrangement joins TRBV12-3 or TRBV12-4 to TRBJ2-5; 11 bases map to TRBD2. The CDR3 spans 15 residues. The trim removed 7 bases at V and 4 bases at J, leaving 8 bases unmatched. The DNA of the CDR3 is TGTGCCAGCACCGCTAGCGGGGGGCGGGGAGAGACCCAGTACTTC. Its protein product is CASTASGGRGETQYF.

The rearrangement joins TRBV9 to TRBJ1-3; no definite D call. Germline values: CDR1 SGDLS, CDR2 YYNGEE. V dropped 3 bases and J dropped 4 bases, with 8 bases sitting between them. This CDR3 is built from 13 residues. In DNA form, the CDR3 reads TGTGCCAGCAGCGGGGCGTCCGGAAACACCATATATTTT. It is translated as CASSGASGNTIYF.

This sequence joins TRBV2 and TRBJ2-7; no clear D. The germline V gene has CDR1 SNHLY and CDR2 FYNNEI. V gave up 9 bases and J gave up 1 base, with 13 bases separating them. This CDR3 region has 13 residues. The CDR3 sequence is CASATNPSYEQYF. CDR3 coding DNA: TGTGCCAGTGCGACAAACCCTTCCTACGAGCAGTACTTC.

The rearrangement uses TRBV30 and TRBJ2-5; D unresolved. V was cut by 1 base and J by 4 bases, with 1 base left in between. CDR1 is GTSNPN and CDR2 is SVGIG in the germline V gene (reference sequence). This CDR3 region has 10 residues. CDR3 loop: CAWSGETQYF. The CDR3 DNA reads as TGTGCCTGGAGTGGAGAGACCCAGTACTTC.